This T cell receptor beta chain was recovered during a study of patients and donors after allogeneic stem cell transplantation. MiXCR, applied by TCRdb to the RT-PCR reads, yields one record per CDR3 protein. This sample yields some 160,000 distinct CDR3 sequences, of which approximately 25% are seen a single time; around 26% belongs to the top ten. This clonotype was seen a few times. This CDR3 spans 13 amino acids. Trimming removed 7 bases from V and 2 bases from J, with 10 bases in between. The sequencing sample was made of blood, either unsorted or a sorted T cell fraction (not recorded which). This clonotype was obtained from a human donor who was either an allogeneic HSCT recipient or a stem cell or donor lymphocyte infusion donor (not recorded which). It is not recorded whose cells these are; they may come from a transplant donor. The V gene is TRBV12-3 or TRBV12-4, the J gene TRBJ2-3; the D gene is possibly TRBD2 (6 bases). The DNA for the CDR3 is TGTGCCAGCAATAGCGGCTTCACAGATACGCAGTATTTT. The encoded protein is CASNSGFTDTQYF.